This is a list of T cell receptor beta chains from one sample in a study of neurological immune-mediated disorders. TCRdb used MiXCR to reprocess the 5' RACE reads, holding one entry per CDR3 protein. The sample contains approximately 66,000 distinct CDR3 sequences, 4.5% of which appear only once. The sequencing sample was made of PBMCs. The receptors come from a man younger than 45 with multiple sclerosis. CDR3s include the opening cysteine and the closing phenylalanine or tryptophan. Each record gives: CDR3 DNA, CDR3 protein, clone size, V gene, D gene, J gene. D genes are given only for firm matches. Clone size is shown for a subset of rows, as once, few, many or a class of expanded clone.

DNA: TGTGCCATCAGTGAGTCTAACGACTATGGCTACACCTTC
CDR3: CAISESNDYGYTF
size: many
V: TRBV10-3
D: NA
J: TRBJ1-2

DNA: TGCAGCGTGGCGGGACAGGGCACCGGGGAGCTGTTTTTT
CDR3: CSVAGQGTGELFF
size: many
V: TRBV29-1
D: TRBD1
J: TRBJ2-2

DNA: TGTGCCAGCAGTCCAAGGGGAGGGGGTCGCTATGGCTACACCTTC
CDR3: CASSPRGGGRYGYTF
size: many
V: TRBV12-3/TRBV12-4
D: NA
J: TRBJ1-2

DNA: TGCAGTGCCAGAAGGGGGATGAGCACAGATACGCAGTATTTT
CDR3: CSARRGMSTDTQYF
size: many
V: TRBV20-1
D: NA
J: TRBJ2-3

DNA: TGTGCCAGCTCACTACGCGGGGCTCTAAACCCGAGTTCACCCCTCCACTTT
CDR3: CASSLRGALNPSSPLHF
size: few
V: TRBV18
D: NA
J: TRBJ1-6

DNA: TGCAGTGCTAGAGCCGGGACAGCCCGGGGTTCACCCCTCAACTTT
CDR3: CSARAGTARGSPLNF
size: NA
V: TRBV20-1
D: TRBD1
J: TRBJ1-6

DNA: TGTGCCAGCAGCTGGGGGACAGGGGGCTACAATGAGCAGTTCTTC
CDR3: CASSWGTGGYNEQFF
size: many
V: TRBV11-2
D: TRBD1
J: TRBJ2-1

DNA: TGTGCCAGCTCACCGACAGCTTTCAGGGGGCTAGCTTTCTTT
CDR3: CASSPTAFRGLAFF
size: NA
V: TRBV18
D: TRBD1
J: TRBJ1-1

DNA: TGCGCCAGCAGCTTGACAAAAGGGTATGGCTACACCTTC
CDR3: CASSLTKGYGYTF
size: NA
V: TRBV5-1
D: NA
J: TRBJ1-2

DNA: TGCAGCGCCCATGGGGGATTTGGGTTCACTGAAGCTTTCTTT
CDR3: CSAHGGFGFTEAFF
size: NA
V: TRBV29-1
D: NA
J: TRBJ1-1

DNA: TGCAGTGCACGGACTAGCGGGGGGGCTTATAATGAGCAGTTCTTC
CDR3: CSARTSGGAYNEQFF
size: NA
V: TRBV20-1
D: TRBD2
J: TRBJ2-1

DNA: TGCGCCAGCAGCCCCTCGATGGGTCGGGATGGCTACACCTTC
CDR3: CASSPSMGRDGYTF
size: many
V: TRBV5-1
D: NA
J: TRBJ1-2

DNA: TGTGCCAGCAGAGCCAGTGAACAAGAGACCCAGTACTTC
CDR3: CASRASEQETQYF
size: many
V: TRBV7-9
D: NA
J: TRBJ2-5

DNA: TGTGCCAGCAGCTTACTGGGACTAGCGGGGGGCACAGATACGCAGTATTTT
CDR3: CASSLLGLAGGTDTQYF
size: many
V: TRBV5-5
D: TRBD2
J: TRBJ2-3

DNA: TGTGCCAGCAGTGGGGGTATTGATACGCAGTATTTT
CDR3: CASSGGIDTQYF
size: many
V: TRBV25-1
D: NA
J: TRBJ2-3

DNA: TGTGCCAACTCACAGGGGGATACGCAGTATTTT
CDR3: CANSQGDTQYF
size: many
V: TRBV12-3/TRBV12-4
D: TRBD1
J: TRBJ2-3

DNA: TGTGCCAGCAGTTTACAAAGCGTGGGCACTGAAGCTTTCTTT
CDR3: CASSLQSVGTEAFF
size: few
V: TRBV12-3/TRBV12-4
D: NA
J: TRBJ1-1

DNA: TGTGCCAGCAGTTACTCCCACAGGGGAACTGAAGCTTTCTTT
CDR3: CASSYSHRGTEAFF
size: few
V: TRBV6-5
D: TRBD1
J: TRBJ1-1

DNA: TGCGCCAGCAGCTTCATTCGAGGCCGGTACCAAGAGACCCAGTACTTC
CDR3: CASSFIRGRYQETQYF
size: NA
V: TRBV5-1
D: NA
J: TRBJ2-5

DNA: TGTGCCAGCAGAGATTCCTATACTCCGAAGACTGAAGCTTTCTTT
CDR3: CASRDSYTPKTEAFF
size: many
V: TRBV6-1
D: NA
J: TRBJ1-1

DNA: TGTGCCAGCAGCTTGGGTCCGACAGGGGCCAACACTGAAGCTTTCTTT
CDR3: CASSLGPTGANTEAFF
size: many
V: TRBV5-6
D: TRBD1
J: TRBJ1-1

DNA: TGCAGTGCTAGAGTAGCGGGGGGGCAGGAAGAGCAGTACTTC
CDR3: CSARVAGGQEEQYF
size: NA
V: TRBV20-1
D: TRBD2
J: TRBJ2-7

DNA: TGCAGTGCTAGAAACCGGGACAGGGGTGCCGGGGAGCTGTTTTTT
CDR3: CSARNRDRGAGELFF
size: many
V: TRBV20-1
D: TRBD1
J: TRBJ2-2

DNA: TGCGCCAGCAGCCAAGACCCCATACGGGGGGCTGGAAACACCATATATTTT
CDR3: CASSQDPIRGAGNTIYF
size: many
V: TRBV4-1
D: NA
J: TRBJ1-3

DNA: TGTGCCAGCTCACTACAGGTCCAAGACTATGGCTACACCTTC
CDR3: CASSLQVQDYGYTF
size: few
V: TRBV18
D: NA
J: TRBJ1-2

DNA: TGTGCCAGCAGCTTGGCGGGGGCCCAAGAGACCCAGTACTTC
CDR3: CASSLAGAQETQYF
size: many
V: TRBV7-9
D: NA
J: TRBJ2-5

DNA: TGTGCCAGCAGCTCACAGGGGAGCGGAAACACCATATATTTT
CDR3: CASSSQGSGNTIYF
size: many
V: TRBV27
D: TRBD1
J: TRBJ1-3

DNA: TGTGCCAGCTCAAACACAGCCGGGACAGGGGACACCGGGGAGCTGTTTTTT
CDR3: CASSNTAGTGDTGELFF
size: NA
V: TRBV18
D: TRBD1
J: TRBJ2-2

DNA: TGCAGCGCTGAGAATCTGTGGGGCTACACCTTC
CDR3: CSAENLWGYTF
size: many
V: TRBV29-1
D: NA
J: TRBJ1-2

DNA: TGTGCCAGCAGCGTAGGTCAGAACACCGGGGAGCTGTTTTTT
CDR3: CASSVGQNTGELFF
size: many
V: TRBV9
D: NA
J: TRBJ2-2

DNA: TGTGCCAGCAGCCTTCAGGGGGATAGCAATCAGCCCCAGAATTTT
CDR3: CASSLQGDSNQPQNF
size: many
V: TRBV5-5
D: TRBD1
J: TRBJ1-5

DNA: TGTGCCAGCAGTGACAGGGGGCGGTGGACTGAAGCTTTCTTT
CDR3: CASSDRGRWTEAFF
size: many
V: TRBV6-5
D: TRBD1
J: TRBJ1-1

DNA: TGCGCCAGCAGCTCTCGGCAGGGGAGCGCTTTAGGTGGCTACACCTTC
CDR3: CASSSRQGSALGGYTF
size: many
V: TRBV5-1
D: NA
J: TRBJ1-2

DNA: TGTGCCAGCAGCCTCCGGGGCTCTCAAGCTTTCTTT
CDR3: CASSLRGSQAFF
size: many
V: TRBV5-5
D: NA
J: TRBJ1-1

DNA: TGTGCCAGCAGTTTGGGAGAGCACTATGGCTACACCTTC
CDR3: CASSLGEHYGYTF
size: NA
V: TRBV12-3/TRBV12-4
D: NA
J: TRBJ1-2

DNA: TGTGCCAGCACCCTTACAGGGAGCAATCAGCCCCAGCATTTT
CDR3: CASTLTGSNQPQHF
size: NA
V: TRBV6-1
D: NA
J: TRBJ1-5

DNA: TGTGCCAGCAGCGTAGTAGGGGGGAGGGCCCAGTACTTC
CDR3: CASSVVGGRAQYF
size: NA
V: TRBV9
D: NA
J: TRBJ2-5

DNA: TGTGCCACCAGCAGAGACGGCTACAATGAGCAGTTCTTC
CDR3: CATSRDGYNEQFF
size: few
V: TRBV15
D: NA
J: TRBJ2-1

DNA: TGTGCCAGCAGTTGGGACAGTAGGGCTGAAGCTTTCTTT
CDR3: CASSWDSRAEAFF
size: many
V: TRBV6-1
D: TRBD1
J: TRBJ1-1

DNA: TGTGCCAGCAGCTCCACAGGGGCTCGGTCACCCCTCCACTTT
CDR3: CASSSTGARSPLHF
size: many
V: TRBV7-3
D: TRBD1
J: TRBJ1-6

DNA: TGCAGTGCTCGAAAGGGGCGACTAGTAGGTGAGCAGTTCTTC
CDR3: CSARKGRLVGEQFF
size: NA
V: TRBV20-1
D: NA
J: TRBJ2-1

DNA: TGTGCCAGCAGGTATCGACAGGGGGGTAACCTCTATGGCTACACCTTC
CDR3: CASRYRQGGNLYGYTF
size: NA
V: TRBV5-6
D: TRBD1
J: TRBJ1-2

DNA: TGTGCCAGCAGCTTAGCTGCCCCGGACAGGGGAAGCTATGGCTACACCTTC
CDR3: CASSLAAPDRGSYGYTF
size: many
V: TRBV7-6
D: TRBD1
J: TRBJ1-2

DNA: TGCGCCAGCAGCCAGGCCCCGAACACTGAAGCTTTCTTT
CDR3: CASSQAPNTEAFF
size: many
V: TRBV5-1
D: NA
J: TRBJ1-1

DNA: TGTGCCATCAGTAACCCGCAAGGCGGCCTTAACTATGGCTACACCTTC
CDR3: CAISNPQGGLNYGYTF
size: many
V: TRBV10-3
D: NA
J: TRBJ1-2

DNA: TGTGCCAGCAGCTTTCTGGACAGGCCGAATGAAGCTTTCTTT
CDR3: CASSFLDRPNEAFF
size: few
V: TRBV7-9
D: TRBD1
J: TRBJ1-1

DNA: TGTGCCAGCAGCCTGAGATGGGTCTTCACAGATACGCAGTATTTT
CDR3: CASSLRWVFTDTQYF
size: few
V: TRBV7-2
D: NA
J: TRBJ2-3

DNA: TGCGCCAGCAGCTTGTTGGGGCAAGAGACCCAGTACTTC
CDR3: CASSLLGQETQYF
size: many
V: TRBV5-1
D: NA
J: TRBJ2-5

DNA: TGCGCCAGCAGCCATTACGGGACCGCGGCTTTCTTT
CDR3: CASSHYGTAAFF
size: many
V: TRBV4-1
D: NA
J: TRBJ1-1